A single sample is the source of the 25 T cell receptor beta chains below, sequenced in a study of blood T cell repertoires in COVID-19. Data came from immunoSEQ multiplex PCR; TCRdb stores just in-frame clones and leaves some out. The table includes about 140,000 clones, 84% detected once. The sample taken for sequencing was peripheral blood. The receptors derive from a man aged 30 to 45 with COVID-19, enrolled during active disease.

The rearrangement links TRBV6-5 to TRBJ1-2; D is uncertain. This CDR3 contains 14 residues. Germline CDR1 reads MNHEY; CDR2 reads SVGAGI. V was pared by 7 bases and J by 4 bases, with 16 bases between. This CDR3 is CASNPGPRGYGYTF. The CDR3 bases are TGTGCCAGCAATCCCGGCCCCCGCGGCTATGGCTACACCTTC.

The rearrangement links TRBV14 to TRBJ2-6, with 10 bases identical to TRBD1. V lost 0 bases, J lost 3 bases, and 5 bases stayed unmatched. The CDR3 is 18 amino acids. CDR1 is SGHDN and CDR2 is FVKESK in the germline V gene. CDR3 DNA: TGTGCCAGCAGCCAAGATCTTGGGACAGGGGTTGGGGCCAACGTCCTGACTTTC. Residues: CASSQDLGTGVGANVLTF. Combining the CDR3 with reference TRBV14 and TRBJ2-6 gives the whole variable domain EAGVTQFPSHSVIEKGQTVTLRCDPISGHDNLYWYRRVMGKEIKFLLHFVKESKQDESGMPNNRFLAERTGGTYSTLKVQPAELEDSGVYFCASSQDLGTGVGANVLTFGAGSRLTVL.

The chain couples TRBV20-1 to TRBJ1-1; D uncertain. Germline V gene lookup returns CDR1 DFQATT and CDR2 SNEGSKA (reference sequence). The V end was cut by 3 bases, the J end by 1 base, with 6 bases between. CDR3 length: 12 residues. CDR3 residues: CSASSRNTEAFF. The CDR3, as DNA: TGCAGTGCTAGTTCTAGGAACACTGAAGCTTTCTTT.

In DNA form, the CDR3 reads TGTGCCAGCAGGCGGGACAGCTACTACGAGCAGTACTTC. Translated, it gives CASRRDSYYEQYF. The V and J genes are TRBV2 and TRBJ2-7; weak D call: TRBD1 (7 bases). CDR1 is SNHLY and CDR2 is FYNNEI in the germline V gene. Trimming stripped 6 bases from V and 3 bases from J, with 12 bases between. The CDR3 consists of 13 residues.

This sequence joins TRBV19 and TRBJ2-5, with D possibly matching TRBD1 (5 bases). The CDR3 runs to 14 residues. Trimming removed 1 base from V and 7 bases from J, with 13 bases in between. Germline values: CDR1 LNHDA, CDR2 SQIVND (reference sequence). For the CDR3, the DNA is TGTGCCAGTAGTATAGGACAAGCCACAGGGACCCAGTACTTC. It encodes CASSIGQATGTQYF.

The genes are TRBV5-8 and TRBJ1-1; D unresolved. Germline loops: CDR1 SGHTS, CDR2 YDEGEE. This CDR3 comprises 14 residues. V was shortened by 0 bases and J by 4 bases, with 10 bases between the two germline ends. CDR3 nucleotides: TGTGCCAGCAGCTTGGGATTAGCGGGCACTGAAGCTTTCTTT. Translation: CASSLGLAGTEAFF.

This chain links TRBV19 with TRBJ2-7; possible D gene TRBD2, 6 bases. Germline loops: CDR1 LNHDA, CDR2 SQIVND (reference sequence). This CDR3 is 13 amino acids long. Trimming removed 6 bases from V and 2 bases from J, with 11 bases in between. The CDR3 DNA is TGTGCCAGTAGCCGGGAGCGCCCCTACGAGCAGTACTTC. Translated: CASSRERPYEQYF.

This chain links TRBV11-2 with TRBJ1-2; no firm D call. V was trimmed by 5 bases and J by 5 bases, leaving 9 bases between them. Germline loops: CDR1 SGHAT, CDR2 FQNNGV. CDR3 length equals 12 residues. The CDR3 nucleotides are TGTGCCAGCAGCCCCGGGGTTTATGGCTACACCTTC. Amino acids: CASSPGVYGYTF.

The gene calls are TRBV6-5 and TRBJ1-4, with D uncertain. Trimming pared 8 bases from V and 8 bases from J, leaving 9 bases between. CDR3 length: 11 amino acids. Germline assignment: CDR1 MNHEY and CDR2 SVGAGI. The CDR3 DNA is TGTGCCAGCCAGCGGGGAGAAAAACTGTTTTTT. It is translated as CASQRGEKLFF.

The table lists this clone with a count of one. The chain has TRBV7-3 and TRBJ2-2; 9 nucleotides line up with TRBD2. The length of the CDR3 is 15 residues. CDR1 is SGHTA and CDR2 is FQGTGA in the germline V gene. V dropped 5 bases and J dropped 1; count of bases not matched to a gene: 2. For the CDR3, the DNA is TGTGCCAGCAGCATAGCGGGAGTGAACACCGGGGAGCTGTTTTTT. This translates into CASSIAGVNTGELFF.

This clone was counted between two and nine times. This sequence joins TRBV28 and TRBJ2-7; the D is unclear. The CDR3 has 12 residues. Germline values: CDR1 MDHEN, CDR2 SYDVKM. V lost 3 bases, J lost 1 base, and 4 bases lay in between. The CDR3 spells CASSLASYEQYF. The CDR3 DNA sequence: TGTGCCAGCAGTTTGGCATCCTACGAGCAGTACTTC. Full variable domain (outside the CDR3, taken from reference TRBV28 and TRBJ2-7): DVKVTQSSRYLVKRTGEKVFLECVQDMDHENMFWYRQDPGLGLRLIYFSYDVKMKEKGDIPEGYSVSREKKERFSLILESASTNQTSMYLCASSLASYEQYFGPGTRLTVT.

This rearrangement joins TRBV19 to TRBJ2-5; 12 nucleotides align to TRBD2. CDR1 is LNHDA and CDR2 is SQIVND in the germline V gene (reference sequence). CDR3 length equals 15 residues. Losses at the gene ends were 5 bases for V and 5 bases for J; bases not matched to a gene: 6. This CDR3 reads CASSATSGGAETQYF. The DNA for the CDR3 is TGTGCCAGTAGTGCGACTAGCGGGGGAGCGGAGACCCAGTACTTC.

The chain uses TRBV24-1 and TRBJ2-5; TRBD2 matches 7 bases. From germline, CDR1 is KGHDR and CDR2 SFDVKD. Trimming cost V 0 bases and J 4 bases; bases outside gene matches: 22. The CDR3 runs 21 residues. CDR3 in DNA: TGTGCCACCAGTGATTTGACGTTTGTACCGGGAGCGGGGAGGATACGAGAGACCCAGTACTTC. This encodes CATSDLTFVPGAGRIRETQYF.

This sequence joins TRBV4-1 and TRBJ1-3, with D perhaps TRBD1 (5 bases). The CDR3 runs to 18 residues. Trimming removed 4 bases from V and 0 bases from J, with 19 bases in between. In germline, CDR1 is MGHRA, CDR2 YSYEKL. For the CDR3, the DNA is TGCGCCAGCAGCCTACACCCAGTGGGGGGAAGCTCTGGAAACACCATATATTTT. Protein sequence: CASSLHPVGGSSGNTIYF.

The chain has TRBV29-1 and TRBJ2-1, with D possibly TRBD2 on 5 matching bases. Trimming removed 5 bases at V and 9 bases at J, with 8 bases between. CDR3 size: 10 residues. CDR1 is SQVTM, CDR2 ANQGSEA, per germline. The CDR3 bases are TGCAGCGTTTTTAGCGCTGAGCAGTTCTTC. Its protein product is CSVFSAEQFF.

The chain combines TRBV14 with TRBJ1-1; TRBD1 matches at 10 bases. The CDR3 length is 14 residues. V shed 4 bases and J 9 bases; nucleotides not matched to a gene: 8. Germline V lookup: CDR1 SGHDN, CDR2 FVKESK. The CDR3 reads CASSRGDRGWKAFF. CDR3 nucleotides: TGTGCCAGCAGCCGAGGGGACAGGGGATGGAAAGCTTTCTTT.

The V call is TRBV4-2, the J call TRBJ2-1; 7 positions agree with TRBD2. The CDR3 covers 16 residues. Germline V lookup: CDR1 LGHNA, CDR2 YNFKEQ. With V trimmed by 1 base and J by 6 bases, 9 bases remained unmatched. The CDR3 bases are TGTGCCAGCAGCCAAGCCCTAGCGGACCCCTCCAATGAGCAGTTCTTC. Its translation is CASSQALADPSNEQFF.

The V and J genes are TRBV28 and TRBJ2-5, with 12 bases fitting TRBD2. CDR1 is MDHEN, CDR2 SYDVKM, per germline. The CDR3 loop spans 18 amino acids. V was clipped by 3 bases and J by 4 bases; unmatched bases: 12. This chain's CDR3 is CASSFGGLAGYVRETQYF. As DNA, the CDR3 is TGTGCCAGCAGTTTCGGGGGACTAGCGGGTTATGTCCGAGAGACCCAGTACTTC.

The chain recombines TRBV6-2 or TRBV6-3 with TRBJ2-7; 11 nucleotides agree with TRBD2. The germline CDR1 and CDR2 sequences are MNHEY and SVGEGT. The trim removed 0 bases at V and 9 bases at J, leaving 7 bases unmatched. This CDR3 has 15 residues. The CDR3 protein is CASSYSETSGTGQYF. Here the CDR3 DNA reads TGTGCCAGCAGTTACTCGGAGACTAGCGGGACGGGGCAGTACTTC.

This chain uses TRBV30 with TRBJ1-2; D is unresolved. CDR1 is GTSNPN and CDR2 is SVGIG in the germline V gene (reference sequence). V lost 0 bases to trimming and J lost 4 bases, with 9 bases between them. The length of the CDR3 is 13 residues. CDR3 residues: CAWSVKPSYGYTF. As DNA, the CDR3 is TGTGCCTGGAGTGTAAAACCCAGCTATGGCTACACCTTC.

This chain uses TRBV19 with TRBJ1-2, with D unclear. V lost 3 bases to trimming and J lost 5 bases, with 13 bases between them. CDR1 and CDR2 (germline): LNHDA, SQIVND (reference sequence). The CDR3 sequence is 14 residues long. The CDR3 region is CASSISWEVYGYTF. The CDR3 DNA is TGTGCCAGTAGTATTTCTTGGGAGGTATATGGCTACACCTTC.

V usage is TRBV5-1 and J usage is TRBJ2-1; D is possibly TRBD2 (5 bases). V was shortened by 0 bases and J by 5 bases, with 9 bases between the two germline ends. The CDR3 is 14 residues long. Germline V CDR1 and CDR2: SGHRS, YFSETQ. The CDR3 DNA is TGCGCCAGCAGCTTGGCTAGCCACAACAATGAGCAGTTCTTC. Its translation is CASSLASHNNEQFF.

This rearrangement joins TRBV5-1 to TRBJ2-1, with 9 bases matching TRBD1. CDR1 is SGHRS and CDR2 is YFSETQ in the germline V gene. Losses at the gene ends were 4 bases for V and 6 bases for J; bases not matched to a gene: 8. This CDR3 contains 15 residues. The CDR3 spells CASSDRDRARNEQFF. For the CDR3, the DNA is TGCGCCAGCAGCGACCGGGACAGGGCTCGCAATGAGCAGTTCTTC.

This chain joins TRBV13 and TRBJ2-1; the match to TRBD1 covers 8 bases. The germline V gene has CDR1 PRHDT and CDR2 FYEKMQ (reference sequence). CDR3 length equals 16 residues. The trim removed 5 bases at V and 1 base at J, leaving 7 bases unmatched. In nucleotides, the CDR3 is TGTGCCAGCAGCGACCAGCAGGGGGCATCCTACAATGAGCAGTTCTTC. Protein product: CASSDQQGASYNEQFF.

This chain uses TRBV28 with TRBJ2-7, with a possible D match to TRBD2 (5 bases). This CDR3 comprises 11 residues. Germline CDR1 MDHEN, CDR2 SYDVKM. The V gene lost 4 bases and the J gene lost 9 bases, with 10 bases spanning the gap. The CDR3 sequence: CASSSTRGQYF. In DNA, the CDR3 is TGTGCCAGCAGTTCCACCCGGGGGCAGTACTTC.